The present TCR beta chain was sequenced within a study of T-cell memory formation after mild COVID-19. Whole-study results and caveats: Memory cells collected pre-infection included some clones that later responded, suggesting cross-reactive memory joined.

V gave up 4 bases and J gave up 1 base, with 14 bases separating them. CDR1 SGHRS and CDR2 YFSETQ come from the germline V gene. This CDR3 has 15 amino acids. Using constant-segment primers, 5'RACE produced TCR alpha and TCR beta cDNA libraries carrying sample barcodes and UMIs. TCRdb reprocessed the 5' RACE reads via MiXCR and lists one record per CDR3 protein. The sample yields some 150,000 distinct CDR3 sequences, 13% to 15% seen once. Note on this clonotype: Antigen unknown.

The sequence came from an adult woman who had mild COVID-19 (a few samples of this study predate the infection). Cell type and time point are not known. Specimen: PBMCs or a T cell subset sorted from them (not recorded which). The chain recombines TRBV5-1 with TRBJ1-1; the D gene is possibly TRBD1 (6 bases). The CDR3 reads CASSRAGTQNTEAFF. CDR3 sequence (DNA): TGCGCCAGCAGCCGCGCCGGGACACAGAACACTGAAGCTTTCTTT. The whole variable domain, remainder taken from reference TRBV5-1 and TRBJ1-1, is KAGVTQTPRYLIKTRGQQVTLSCSPISGHRSVSWYQQTPGQGLQFLFEYFSETQRNKGNFPGRFSGRQFSNSRSEMNVSTLELGDSALYLCASSRAGTQNTEAFFGQGTRLTVV.